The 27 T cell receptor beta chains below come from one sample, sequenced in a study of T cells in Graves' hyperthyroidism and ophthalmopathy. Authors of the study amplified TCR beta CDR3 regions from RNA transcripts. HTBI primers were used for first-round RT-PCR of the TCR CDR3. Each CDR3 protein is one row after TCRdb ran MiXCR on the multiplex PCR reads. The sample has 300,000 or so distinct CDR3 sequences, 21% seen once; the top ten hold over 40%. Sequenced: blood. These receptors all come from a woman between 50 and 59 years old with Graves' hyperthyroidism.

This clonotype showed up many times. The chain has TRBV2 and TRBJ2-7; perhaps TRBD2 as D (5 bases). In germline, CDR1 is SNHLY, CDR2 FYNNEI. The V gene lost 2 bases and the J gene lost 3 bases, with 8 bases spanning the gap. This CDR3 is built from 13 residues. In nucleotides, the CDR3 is TGTGCCAGCAGTGAATCGGGGATCTACGAGCAGTACTTC. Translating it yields CASSESGIYEQYF. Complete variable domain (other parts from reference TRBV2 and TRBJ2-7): EPEVTQTPSHQVTQMGQEVILRCVPISNHLYFYWYRQILGQKVEFLVSFYNNEISEKSEIFDDQFSVERPDGSNFTLKIRSTKLEDSAMYFCASSESGIYEQYFGPGTRLTVT.

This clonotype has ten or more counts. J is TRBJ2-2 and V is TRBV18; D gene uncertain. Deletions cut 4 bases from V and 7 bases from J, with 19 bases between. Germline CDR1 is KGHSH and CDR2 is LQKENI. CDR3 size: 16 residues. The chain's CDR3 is CASSHGPPDLSGELFF. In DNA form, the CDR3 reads TGTGCCAGCTCACACGGGCCTCCCGATTTGAGCGGGGAGCTGTTTTTT.

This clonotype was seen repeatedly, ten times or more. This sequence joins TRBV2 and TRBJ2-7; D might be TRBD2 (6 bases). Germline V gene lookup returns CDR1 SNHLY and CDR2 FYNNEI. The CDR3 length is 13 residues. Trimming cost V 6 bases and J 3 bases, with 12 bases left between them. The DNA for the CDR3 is TGTGCCAGCAGGGGGGGACTGCTCTACGAGCAGTACTTC. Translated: CASRGGLLYEQYF. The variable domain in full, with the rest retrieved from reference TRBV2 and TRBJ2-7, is EPEVTQTPSHQVTQMGQEVILRCVPISNHLYFYWYRQILGQKVEFLVSFYNNEISEKSEIFDDQFSVERPDGSNFTLKIRSTKLEDSAMYFCASRGGLLYEQYFGPGTRLTVT.

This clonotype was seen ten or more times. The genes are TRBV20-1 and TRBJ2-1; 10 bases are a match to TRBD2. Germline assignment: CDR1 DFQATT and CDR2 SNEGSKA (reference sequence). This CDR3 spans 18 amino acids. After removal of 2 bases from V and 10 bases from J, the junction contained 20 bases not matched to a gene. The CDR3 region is CSARSPPISGRVPGEQFF. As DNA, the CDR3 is TGCAGTGCTAGATCCCCCCCGATAAGCGGGAGGGTCCCCGGCGAGCAGTTCTTC.

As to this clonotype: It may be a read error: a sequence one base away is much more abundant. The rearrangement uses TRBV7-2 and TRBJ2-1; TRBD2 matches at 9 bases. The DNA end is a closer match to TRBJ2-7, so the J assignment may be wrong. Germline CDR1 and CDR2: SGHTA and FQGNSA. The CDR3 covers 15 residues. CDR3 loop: CASSLSLAGRNEQYF. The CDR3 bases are TGTGCCAGCAGCTTAAGCCTAGCGGGAAGGAATGAGCAGTACTTC.

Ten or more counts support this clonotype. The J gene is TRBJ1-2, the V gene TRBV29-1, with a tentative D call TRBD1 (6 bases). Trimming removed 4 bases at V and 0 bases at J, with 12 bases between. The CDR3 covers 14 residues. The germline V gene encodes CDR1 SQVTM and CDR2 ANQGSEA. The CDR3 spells CSVAPGEANYGYTF. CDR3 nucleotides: TGCAGCGTTGCCCCAGGGGAAGCTAACTATGGCTACACCTTC.

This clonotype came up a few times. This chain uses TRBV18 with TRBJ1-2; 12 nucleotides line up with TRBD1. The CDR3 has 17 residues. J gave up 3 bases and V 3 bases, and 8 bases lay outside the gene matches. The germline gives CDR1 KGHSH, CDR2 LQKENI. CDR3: CASSPRDRGRTDYGYTF. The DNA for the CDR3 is TGTGCCAGCTCACCCCGGGACAGGGGGCGGACCGACTATGGCTACACCTTC.

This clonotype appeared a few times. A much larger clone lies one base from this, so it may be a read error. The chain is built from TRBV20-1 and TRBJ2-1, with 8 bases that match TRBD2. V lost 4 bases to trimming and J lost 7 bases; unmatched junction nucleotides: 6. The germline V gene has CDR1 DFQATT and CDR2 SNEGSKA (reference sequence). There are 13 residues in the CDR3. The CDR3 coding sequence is TGCAGTGCTAACCCCGGGGGGGAGAATGAGCAGTTCTTC. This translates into CSANPGGENEQFF.

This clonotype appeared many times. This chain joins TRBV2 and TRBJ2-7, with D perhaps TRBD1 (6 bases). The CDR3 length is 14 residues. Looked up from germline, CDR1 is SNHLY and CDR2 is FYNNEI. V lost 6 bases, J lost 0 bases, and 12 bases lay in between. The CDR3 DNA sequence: TGTGCCAGCAGGCGTACAGGGAACTCCTACGAGCAGTACTTC. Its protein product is CASRRTGNSYEQYF.

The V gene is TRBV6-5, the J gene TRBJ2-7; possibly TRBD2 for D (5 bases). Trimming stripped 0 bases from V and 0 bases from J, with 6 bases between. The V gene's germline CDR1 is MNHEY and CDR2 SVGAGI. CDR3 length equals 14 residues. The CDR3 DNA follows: TGTGCCAGCAGTTACTCTAGCGACTCCTACGAGCAGTACTTC. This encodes CASSYSSDSYEQYF.

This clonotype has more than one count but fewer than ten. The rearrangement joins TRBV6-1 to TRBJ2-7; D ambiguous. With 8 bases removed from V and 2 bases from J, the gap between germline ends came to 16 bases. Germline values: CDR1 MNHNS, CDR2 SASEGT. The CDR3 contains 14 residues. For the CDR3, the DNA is TGTGCCAGCCGGCTAGAATACCGAACCTACGAGCAGTACTTC. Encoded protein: CASRLEYRTYEQYF.

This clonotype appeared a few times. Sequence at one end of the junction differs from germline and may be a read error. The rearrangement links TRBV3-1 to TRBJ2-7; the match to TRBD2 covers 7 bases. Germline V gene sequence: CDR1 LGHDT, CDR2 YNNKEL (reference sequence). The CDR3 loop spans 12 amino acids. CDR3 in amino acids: CASSQDPGRLYF. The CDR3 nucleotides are TGCGCCAGCAGCCAAGACCCCGGGAGGCTGTACTTC.

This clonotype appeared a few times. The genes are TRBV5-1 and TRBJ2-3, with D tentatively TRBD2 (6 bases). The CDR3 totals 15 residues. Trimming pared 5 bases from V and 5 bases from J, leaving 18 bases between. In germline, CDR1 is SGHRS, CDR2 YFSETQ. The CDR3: CASRSDSGEQDTQYF. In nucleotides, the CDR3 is TGCGCCAGCAGGTCCGATTCGGGAGAACAAGATACGCAGTATTTT. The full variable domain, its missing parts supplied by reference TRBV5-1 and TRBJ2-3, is KAGVTQTPRYLIKTRGQQVTLSCSPISGHRSVSWYQQTPGQGLQFLFEYFSETQRNKGNFPGRFSGRQFSNSRSEMNVSTLELGDSALYLCASRSDSGEQDTQYFGPGTRLTVL.

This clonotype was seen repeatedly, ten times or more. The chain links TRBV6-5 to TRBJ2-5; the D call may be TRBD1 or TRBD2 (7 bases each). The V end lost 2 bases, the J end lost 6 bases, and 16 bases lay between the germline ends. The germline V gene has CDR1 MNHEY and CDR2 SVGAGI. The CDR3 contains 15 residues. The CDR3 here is CASSYLRQGGKTQYF. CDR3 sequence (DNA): TGTGCCAGCAGTTACCTAAGGCAGGGGGGGAAGACCCAGTACTTC.

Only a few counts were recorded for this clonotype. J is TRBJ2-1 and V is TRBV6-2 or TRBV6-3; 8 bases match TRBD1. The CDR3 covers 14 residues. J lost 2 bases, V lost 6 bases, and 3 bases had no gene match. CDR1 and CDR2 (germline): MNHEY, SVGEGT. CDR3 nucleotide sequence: TGTGCCAGCAGGGGGACAGGTACCTACAATGAGCAGTTCTTC. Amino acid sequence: CASRGTGTYNEQFF.

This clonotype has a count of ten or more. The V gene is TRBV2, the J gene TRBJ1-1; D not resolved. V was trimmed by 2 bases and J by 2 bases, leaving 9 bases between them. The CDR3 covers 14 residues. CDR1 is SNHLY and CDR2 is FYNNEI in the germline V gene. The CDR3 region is CASSEFRINTEAFF. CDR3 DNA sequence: TGTGCCAGCAGTGAATTTAGGATTAACACTGAAGCTTTCTTT.

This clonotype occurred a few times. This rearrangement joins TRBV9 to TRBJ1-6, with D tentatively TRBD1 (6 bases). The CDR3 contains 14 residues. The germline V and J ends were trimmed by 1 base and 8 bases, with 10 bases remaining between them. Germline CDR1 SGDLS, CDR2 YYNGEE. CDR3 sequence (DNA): TGTGCCAGCAGCGTAAGGGGGGCTGATTCACCCCTCCACTTT. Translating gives CASSVRGADSPLHF.

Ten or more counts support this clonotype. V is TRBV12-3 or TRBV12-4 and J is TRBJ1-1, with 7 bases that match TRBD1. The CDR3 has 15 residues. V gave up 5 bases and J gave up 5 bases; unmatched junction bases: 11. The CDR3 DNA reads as TGTGCCAGCAGTCCAAGGACAGGCGGAAGAACTGAAGCTTTCTTT. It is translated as CASSPRTGGRTEAFF.

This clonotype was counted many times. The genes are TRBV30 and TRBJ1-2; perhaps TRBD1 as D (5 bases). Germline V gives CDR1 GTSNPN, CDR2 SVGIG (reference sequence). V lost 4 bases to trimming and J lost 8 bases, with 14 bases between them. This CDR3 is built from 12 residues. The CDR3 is CAWTQGEGGYTF. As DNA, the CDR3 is TGTGCCTGGACCCAAGGGGAAGGCGGCTACACCTTC.

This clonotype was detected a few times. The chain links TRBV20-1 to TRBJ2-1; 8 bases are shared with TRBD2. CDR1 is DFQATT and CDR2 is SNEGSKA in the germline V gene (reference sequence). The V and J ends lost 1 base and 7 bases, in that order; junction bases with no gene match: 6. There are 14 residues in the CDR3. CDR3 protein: CSARGGSGINEQFF. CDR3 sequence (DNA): TGCAGTGCTAGAGGGGGTAGCGGGATTAATGAGCAGTTCTTC.

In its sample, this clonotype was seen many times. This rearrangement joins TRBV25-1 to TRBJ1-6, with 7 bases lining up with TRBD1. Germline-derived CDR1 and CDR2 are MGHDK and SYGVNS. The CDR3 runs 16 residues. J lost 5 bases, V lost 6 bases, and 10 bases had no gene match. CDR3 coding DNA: TGTGCCAGCAGAGAGAGGGGGCGAGGTGATAATTCACCCCTCCACTTT. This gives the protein CASRERGRGDNSPLHF. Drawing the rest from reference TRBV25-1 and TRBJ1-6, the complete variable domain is EADIYQTPRYLVIGTGKKITLECSQTMGHDKMYWYQQDPGMELHLIHYSYGVNSTEKGDLSSESTVSRIRTEHFPLTLESARPSHTSQYLCASRERGRGDNSPLHFGNGTRLTVT.

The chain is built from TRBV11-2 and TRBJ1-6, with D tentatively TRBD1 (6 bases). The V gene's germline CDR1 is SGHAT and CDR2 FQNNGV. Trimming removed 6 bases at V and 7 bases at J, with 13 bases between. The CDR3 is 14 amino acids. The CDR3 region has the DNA TGTGCCAGCAGACCCCTTAGGGGGAATTCACCCCTCCACTTT. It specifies CASRPLRGNSPLHF. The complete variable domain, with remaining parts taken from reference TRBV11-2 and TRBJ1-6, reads EAGVAQSPRYKIIEKRQSVAFWCNPISGHATLYWYQQILGQGPKLLIQFQNNGVVDDSQLPKDRFSAERLKGVDSTLKIQPAKLEDSAVYLCASRPLRGNSPLHFGNGTRLTVT.

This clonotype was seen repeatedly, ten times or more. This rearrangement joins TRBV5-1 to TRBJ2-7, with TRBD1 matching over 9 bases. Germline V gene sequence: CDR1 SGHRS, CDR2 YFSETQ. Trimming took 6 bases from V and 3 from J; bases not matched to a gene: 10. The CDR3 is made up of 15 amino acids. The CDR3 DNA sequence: TGCGCCAGCACCGATACTCCGGGACAGGGCTACGAGCAGTACTTC. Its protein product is CASTDTPGQGYEQYF.

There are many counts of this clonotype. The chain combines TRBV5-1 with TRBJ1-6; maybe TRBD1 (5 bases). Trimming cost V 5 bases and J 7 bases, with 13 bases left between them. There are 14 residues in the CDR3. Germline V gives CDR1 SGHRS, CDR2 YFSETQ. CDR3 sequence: CASRGGTLNSPLHF. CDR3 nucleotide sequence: TGCGCCAGCAGGGGGGGGACCCTAAATTCACCCCTCCACTTT.

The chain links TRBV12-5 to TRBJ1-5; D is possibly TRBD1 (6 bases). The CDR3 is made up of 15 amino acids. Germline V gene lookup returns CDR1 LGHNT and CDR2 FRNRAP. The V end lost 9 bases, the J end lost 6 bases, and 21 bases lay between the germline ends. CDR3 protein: CARTQTGMSAQPQHF. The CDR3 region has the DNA TGTGCTAGAACTCAAACAGGGATGAGTGCTCAGCCCCAGCATTTT.

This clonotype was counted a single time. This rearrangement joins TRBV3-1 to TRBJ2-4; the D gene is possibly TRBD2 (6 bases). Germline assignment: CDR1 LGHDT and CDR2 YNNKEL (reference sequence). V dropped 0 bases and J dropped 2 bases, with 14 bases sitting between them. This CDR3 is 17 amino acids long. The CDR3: CASSQDTMGGSKNIQYF. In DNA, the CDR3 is TGTGCCAGCAGCCAAGATACCATGGGAGGATCCAAAAACATTCAGTACTTC.

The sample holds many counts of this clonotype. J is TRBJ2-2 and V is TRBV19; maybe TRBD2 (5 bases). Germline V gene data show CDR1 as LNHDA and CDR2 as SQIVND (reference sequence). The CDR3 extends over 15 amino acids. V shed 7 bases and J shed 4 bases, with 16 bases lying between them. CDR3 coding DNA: TGTGCCAGTATAAGGAAAGGAGCGGCCACCGGGGAGCTGTTTTTT. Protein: CASIRKGAATGELFF.